These 25 T cell receptor beta chains were all obtained from the same sample, sequenced in a study of a mutant IDH1 vaccine in newly diagnosed glioma. The protocol was immunoSEQ multiplex PCR, while the TCRdb copy is restricted to in-frame clones and leaves out a portion. The data show tens of thousands of clones, approximately 85% seen once. Regarding time point: baseline, week 1 (first vaccination visit). The treatment was: pre-vaccination baseline after standard-of-care therapy. The sample here was PBMCs, taken from a glioma patient treated with radiotherapy, temozolomide or both. Receptors originate from a man aged 40-49 years with glioma.

CDR3: CASSAHQGSTGELFF. The CDR3 nucleotides read TGTGCCAGCAGCGCTCACCAGGGGAGCACCGGGGAGCTGTTTTTT. The chain recombines TRBV9 with TRBJ2-2, with D perhaps matching TRBD1 (6 bases). Per germline, CDR1 SGDLS and CDR2 YYNGEE. V lost 3 bases to trimming and J lost 4 bases, with 13 bases between them. This CDR3 has 15 amino acids.

The chain joins TRBV5-8 to TRBJ2-7; the D gene is possibly TRBD1 (6 bases). Germline CDR1 and CDR2: SGHTS and YDEGEE. Trimming pared 4 bases from V and 3 bases from J, leaving 11 bases between. This CDR3 is built from 13 residues. The CDR3 sequence: CASSPGQFYEQYV. DNA for the CDR3: TGTGCCAGCAGCCCAGGACAGTTCTACGAGCAGTACGTC.

The V call is TRBV6-6, the J call TRBJ2-2, with D possibly matching TRBD2 (7 bases). The V end was cut by 7 bases, the J end by 3 bases, with 15 bases between. The CDR3 covers 15 residues. CDR1 and CDR2 from the germline V gene are MNHNY and SVGAGI (reference sequence). DNA of the CDR3: TGTGCCAGCAATGTAAGGGGGGGATACACCGGGGAGCTGTTTTTT. Residues: CASNVRGGYTGELFF.

This chain joins TRBV5-1 and TRBJ1-3; D unresolved. The V and J ends lost 1 base and 8 bases respectively, with 13 bases between them. The CDR3 covers 14 residues. Per germline, CDR1 SGHRS and CDR2 YFSETQ. The DNA of the CDR3 is TGCGCCAGCAGCTTGTCGGAGGCCCGAGACACCATATATTTT. Its protein is CASSLSEARDTIYF.

This chain uses TRBV6-1 with TRBJ1-2, with TRBD1 matching 8 bases. CDR3 length equals 14 residues. V lost 6 bases, J lost 5 bases, and 8 bases stayed unmatched. The germline gives CDR1 MNHNS, CDR2 SASEGT. Written as DNA, the CDR3 is TGTGCCAGCAGCATTGACAGGGGTGGGTATGGCTACACCTTC. This encodes CASSIDRGGYGYTF.

The chain is built from TRBV2 and TRBJ2-1; D might be TRBD2 (6 bases). Germline V gene sequence: CDR1 SNHLY, CDR2 FYNNEI. Trimming cost V 2 bases and J 7 bases, with 18 bases left between them. The CDR3 is 16 residues long. The CDR3 DNA reads TGTGCCAGCAGTGAAAGTCGGGCCGGGGGTAAGAATGAGCAGTTCTTC. This sequence encodes CASSESRAGGKNEQFF.

The chain links TRBV30 to TRBJ2-3, with 8 nucleotides matching TRBD2. J lost 2 bases, V lost 0 bases, and 4 bases had no gene match. The CDR3 extends over 15 amino acids. Germline V CDR1 and CDR2: GTSNPN, SVGIG (reference sequence). The CDR3 nucleotides read TGTGCCTGGAGTGTCGGAGCGGGGGACACAGATACGCAGTATTTT. Translation gives CAWSVGAGDTDTQYF.

The chain uses TRBV6-1 and TRBJ1-1; D perhaps matches TRBD1 (5 bases). Trimming removed 1 base at V and 4 bases at J, with 16 bases between. The CDR3 covers 16 residues. Looked up from germline, CDR1 is MNHNS and CDR2 is SASEGT. The CDR3 coding sequence is TGTGCCAGCAGTGAAGGGGGGGGGAGGGGAGTCACTGAAGCTTTCTTT. Translating gives CASSEGGGRGVTEAFF.

This clone showed up just once. The chain carries TRBV10-3 and TRBJ2-2; D unclear. The CDR3 totals 14 residues. Germline-derived CDR1 and CDR2 are ENHRY and SYGVKD. V shed 4 bases and J shed 3 bases, with 9 bases lying between them. CDR3 bases: TGTGCCATCAGTGGAACGGTCGACACCGGGGAGCTGTTTTTT. Its protein is CAISGTVDTGELFF.

The chain has TRBV9 and TRBJ1-5; 10 bases line up with TRBD1. The J segment lost 6 bases and the V segment lost 4 bases, leaving 16 bases of the junction unmatched. This CDR3 contains 18 residues. CDR1 and CDR2 (germline): SGDLS, YYNGEE. In DNA, the CDR3 is TGTGCCAGCAGCATTGGACCGGGACAGGGGATGGGCTCTCAGCCCCAGCATTTT. This sequence encodes CASSIGPGQGMGSQPQHF. Complete variable domain (other parts from reference TRBV9 and TRBJ1-5): DSGVTQTPKHLITATGQRVTLRCSPRSGDLSVYWYQQSLDQGLQFLIQYYNGEERAKGNILERFSAQQFPDLHSELNLSSLELGDSALYFCASSIGPGQGMGSQPQHFGDGTRLSIL.

This clone has just one count. This chain connects TRBV6-5 to TRBJ1-1, with D possibly TRBD1 on 6 matching bases. CDR1 is MNHEY and CDR2 is SVGAGI in the germline V gene. V shed 6 bases and J shed 1 base, with 15 bases lying between them. The CDR3 is 15 amino acids. The CDR3, as DNA: TGTGCCAGCAGCCTAGGGGGGGCTTGGAACACTGAAGCTTTCTTT. Translation: CASSLGGAWNTEAFF.

The CDR3 region is CASSSGGPFGTDTQYF. The CDR3 DNA follows: TGTGCCAGCAGTTCAGGGGGGCCCTTCGGCACAGATACGCAGTATTTT. The chain carries TRBV2 and TRBJ2-3, with D possibly TRBD1 on 7 matching bases. V shed 5 bases and J shed 1 base, with 16 bases lying between them. The length of the CDR3 is 16 residues. CDR1 and CDR2 (germline): SNHLY, FYNNEI.

V is TRBV4-2 and J is TRBJ1-3; D uncertain. The CDR3 extends over 15 amino acids. Trimming left V 1 base short and J 2 bases short, with 9 bases between. Germline V gene sequence: CDR1 LGHNA, CDR2 YNFKEQ. The CDR3 protein is CASSQVWGAGNTIYF. In DNA, the CDR3 is TGTGCCAGCAGCCAAGTTTGGGGAGCTGGAAACACCATATATTTT.

This clone has just one count. This chain links TRBV5-1 with TRBJ2-5; D call uncertain. The germline V gene has CDR1 SGHRS and CDR2 YFSETQ. CDR3 length: 15 amino acids. Trimming removed 2 bases from V and 4 bases from J, with 15 bases in between. CDR3 region: CASSFRQNHRETQYF. CDR3 nucleotides: TGCGCCAGCAGCTTTAGGCAGAACCATCGAGAGACCCAGTACTTC.

The J gene is TRBJ2-3, the V gene TRBV9, with a tentative D call TRBD2 (6 bases). V lost 0 bases and J 4 bases, leaving 12 bases between the germline ends. Germline CDR1 SGDLS, CDR2 YYNGEE. The CDR3 loop spans 15 amino acids. The DNA for the CDR3 is TGTGCCAGCAGCGTAGACGGGAGCGAGTCAGATACGCAGTATTTT. Encoded protein: CASSVDGSESDTQYF.

J is TRBJ2-7 and V is TRBV11-1; 8 bases line up with TRBD1. Germline V gene lookup returns CDR1 SGHAT and CDR2 FQDESV (reference sequence). The CDR3 covers 15 residues. With 5 bases clipped from V and 9 bases from J, the junction kept 15 bases outside the gene matches. The CDR3 sequence: CASSPSEGQGRVQYF. The DNA for the CDR3 is TGTGCCAGCAGCCCGAGTGAAGGACAGGGTAGGGTGCAGTACTTC. Drawing the rest from reference TRBV11-1 and TRBJ2-7, the complete variable domain is EAEVAQSPRYKITEKSQAVAFWCDPISGHATLYWYRQILGQGPELLVQFQDESVVDDSQLPKDRFSAERLKGVDSTLKIQPAELGDSAMYLCASSPSEGQGRVQYFGPGTRLTVT.

This chain joins TRBV2 and TRBJ1-2, with 8 positions matching TRBD1. CDR1 is SNHLY, CDR2 FYNNEI, per germline. V was pared by 5 bases and J by 6 bases, with 5 bases of the junction left unmatched. This CDR3 comprises 13 residues. This CDR3 reads CASSQDREHGYTF. The CDR3 coding sequence is TGTGCCAGCAGTCAGGACAGGGAACATGGCTACACCTTC.

The V and J genes are TRBV7-2 and TRBJ2-5; no reliable D call. The CDR3 is 13 amino acids. The germline V gene encodes CDR1 SGHTA and CDR2 FQGNSA. Trimming took 5 bases from V and 0 from J, leaving 7 bases between them. In DNA, the CDR3 is TGTGCCAGCAGCCGGGCCGACCAAGAGACCCAGTACTTC. It translates to CASSRADQETQYF. The full variable domain, in which reference TRBV7-2 and TRBJ2-5 provide the parts outside the CDR3, is GAGVSQSPSNKVTEKGKDVELRCDPISGHTALYWYRQSLGQGLEFLIYFQGNSAPDKSGLPSDRFSAERTGGSVSTLTIQRTQQEDSAVYLCASSRADQETQYFGPGTRLLVL.

The chain carries TRBV7-3 and TRBJ2-2, with 7 bases identical to TRBD1. This CDR3 spans 16 amino acids. After removal of 1 base from V and 0 bases from J, the junction contained 2 bases not matched to a gene. The germline gives CDR1 SGHTA, CDR2 FQGTGA. The CDR3 DNA reads as TGTGCCAGCAGCTTAAGGGGACAGTCGAACACCGGGGAGCTGTTTTTT. This encodes CASSLRGQSNTGELFF.

V gene TRBV5-1 combines with J gene TRBJ1-4; no definite D call. The CDR3 contains 14 residues. Germline V CDR1 and CDR2: SGHRS, YFSETQ. V was shortened by 4 bases and J by 0 bases, with 7 bases between the two germline ends. The CDR3 loop reads CASSAGATNEKLFF. The CDR3 DNA is TGCGCCAGCAGCGCGGGTGCAACTAATGAAAAACTGTTTTTT.

The genes are TRBV4-3 and TRBJ1-2; D unresolved. V was cut by 0 bases and J by 5 bases, with 13 bases left in between. CDR1 and CDR2 (germline): LGHNA, YSLEER. The CDR3 extends over 15 amino acids. DNA for the CDR3: TGCGCCAGCAGCCAAGATACAAATCAGCCATATGGCTACACCTTC. Protein product: CASSQDTNQPYGYTF.

The V and J genes are TRBV29-1 and TRBJ2-1; maybe TRBD1 (6 bases). Germline V gives CDR1 SQVTM, CDR2 ANQGSEA. V was trimmed by 6 bases and J by 5 bases, leaving 14 bases between them. The CDR3 loop spans 13 amino acids. The CDR3 DNA reads TGCAGCGTCCAGGGGTGGGCGGACAATGAGCAGTTCTTC. The encoded protein is CSVQGWADNEQFF.

This chain links TRBV6-1 with TRBJ1-2, with D hard to call. Trimming pared 2 bases from V and 4 bases from J, leaving 14 bases between. This CDR3 comprises 15 residues. The germline V gene encodes CDR1 MNHNS and CDR2 SASEGT. The CDR3 bases are TGTGCCAGCAGTGAAAATCCCGCGGGAGGCTATGGCTACACCTTC. This encodes CASSENPAGGYGYTF.

CDR3 region: CASSPSTGGGYTF. CDR3 DNA sequence: TGTGCCAGCAGTCCCTCCACAGGGGGCGGCTACACCTTC. This chain uses TRBV28 with TRBJ1-2; 9 bases are a match to TRBD1. Looked up from germline, CDR1 is MDHEN and CDR2 is SYDVKM. The CDR3 length is 13 residues. V trimming: 5 bases; J trimming: 8 bases; junction bases outside the gene matches: 6.

CDR3 nucleotide sequence: TGCAGCGTTGACTTCACAGATACGCAGTATTTT. Its protein product is CSVDFTDTQYF. The chain employs TRBV29-1 and TRBJ2-3; D remains ambiguous. This CDR3 comprises 11 residues. Germline V gene data show CDR1 as SQVTM and CDR2 as ANQGSEA. The V gene lost 3 bases and the J gene lost 2 bases, with 3 bases spanning the gap.